The 29 T cell receptor beta chains reported below all come from one sample, sequenced in a study of blood T cell repertoires in COVID-19. Sequenced by immunoSEQ multiplex PCR; TCRdb stores in-frame clones only, minus some. The sample yields approximately 250,000 clones, roughly 88% seen once. Sequencing was carried out using PBMCs or T cells enriched from blood (not recorded which). Every receptor here comes from a woman aged 40 to 49 with acute COVID-19.

This clone was seen once. V is TRBV9 and J is TRBJ1-6, with D uncertain. Germline CDR1 reads SGDLS; CDR2 reads YYNGEE. V shed 0 bases and J shed 6 bases, with 7 bases lying between them. The CDR3 loop spans 14 amino acids. The CDR3 loop reads CASSVVAGNSPLHF. CDR3 DNA sequence: TGTGCCAGCAGCGTAGTGGCGGGTAATTCACCCCTCCACTTT.

As regards this clone: The sample holds other DNA sequences that translate to the same CDR3. The chain is built from TRBV28 and TRBJ1-5, with a possible D match to TRBD1 (5 bases). The CDR3 runs to 15 residues. Trimming took 2 bases from V and 4 from J, leaving 12 bases between them. Germline lookup yields CDR1 MDHEN and CDR2 SYDVKM. The CDR3 spells CASSLVGRGNQPQHF. CDR3 DNA: TGTGCCAGCAGTTTAGTGGGACGGGGGAATCAGCCCCAGCATTTT.

This clone appeared a single time. The gene calls are TRBV2 and TRBJ2-7; perhaps TRBD1 as D (5 bases). Germline CDR1 SNHLY, CDR2 FYNNEI. The CDR3 is 15 amino acids. V was cut by 2 bases and J by 1 base, with 12 bases left in between. CDR3 coding DNA: TGTGCCAGCAGTGAACACGCAGGGTGGTCCTACGAGCAGTACGTC. Translation: CASSEHAGWSYEQYV.

This chain joins TRBV7-3 and TRBJ2-7, with 9 bases identical to TRBD1. The CDR3 covers 13 residues. The junction had 4 bases not matched to a gene; V was cut back by 4 bases and J by 6 bases. Germline V gives CDR1 SGHTA, CDR2 FQGTGA. The DNA for the CDR3 is TGTGCCAGCAGCTCGGGACAGGGACTCGAGCAGTACTTC. It encodes CASSSGQGLEQYF.

The chain combines TRBV7-2 with TRBJ1-2, with D tentatively TRBD1 (6 bases). The germline gives CDR1 SGHTA, CDR2 FQGNSA. Trimming removed 3 bases from V and 2 bases from J, with 10 bases in between. The CDR3 is made up of 14 amino acids. The CDR3 sequence: CASSFIQGNYGYTF. The CDR3 nucleotides read TGTGCCAGCAGCTTCATACAGGGCAACTATGGCTACACCTTC.

The V call is TRBV4-1, the J call TRBJ2-1; 12 nucleotides agree with TRBD2. Unmatched junction bases numbered 10, after V lost 0 bases and J lost 7 bases. Germline CDR1 MGHRA, CDR2 YSYEKL. The CDR3 is made up of 18 amino acids. The CDR3, as DNA: TGCGCCAGCAGCCAAGATCAGTGGGCTAGCGGGAGGGGTAATGAGCAGTTCTTC. This translates into CASSQDQWASGRGNEQFF.

The chain couples TRBV6-5 to TRBJ1-2, with 10 bases matching TRBD1. This CDR3 contains 14 residues. Germline V gene lookup returns CDR1 MNHEY and CDR2 SVGAGI. The V and J ends lost 5 bases and 7 bases, in that order; junction bases with no gene match: 7. CDR3 in amino acids: CASSRDRGPSGYTF. DNA of the CDR3: TGTGCCAGCAGTAGGGACAGGGGCCCCTCTGGCTACACCTTC.

The chain combines TRBV7-9 with TRBJ2-1, with a tentative D call TRBD2 (5 bases). Germline loops: CDR1 SEHNR, CDR2 FQNEAQ (reference sequence). The CDR3 loop spans 15 amino acids. V was pared by 6 bases and J by 2 bases, with 14 bases between. The CDR3 here is CASSLSETAYNEQFF. Written as DNA, the CDR3 is TGTGCCAGCAGTCTTAGCGAGACGGCCTACAATGAGCAGTTCTTC.

The chain has TRBV5-1 and TRBJ2-1, with 9 bases fitting TRBD2. The CDR3 is 15 residues long. J was trimmed by 4 bases and V by 5 bases; bases with no gene match: 7. Germline V lookup: CDR1 SGHRS, CDR2 YFSETQ. CDR3 protein: CASRVSGSTYNEQFF. The CDR3 DNA follows: TGCGCCAGCAGGGTTAGCGGGAGTACTTACAATGAGCAGTTCTTC.

This sequence joins TRBV28 and TRBJ1-2; D is unresolved. The length of the CDR3 is 13 residues. V gave up 7 bases and J gave up 5 bases, with 14 bases separating them. Germline V CDR1 and CDR2: MDHEN, SYDVKM. CDR3 sequence (DNA): TGTGCCAGCACTGTCCAGAAATTGTATGGCTACACCTTC. This encodes CASTVQKLYGYTF.

The V and J genes are TRBV6-2 or TRBV6-3 and TRBJ2-1; TRBD1 might be the D (5 bases). This CDR3 comprises 16 residues. The germline V gene encodes CDR1 MNHEY and CDR2 SVGEGT. V lost 6 bases and J lost 1, with 16 bases in between. CDR3 nucleotide sequence: TGTGCCAGCAGCCCTAGGGGCGTCAGATCCTACAATGAGCAGTTCTTC. This gives the protein CASSPRGVRSYNEQFF.

As for this clone: Other DNA variants within this sample encode the same CDR3. The chain carries TRBV12-3 or TRBV12-4 and TRBJ1-5; D gene unclear. This CDR3 has 13 amino acids. The V end lost 4 bases, the J end lost 2 bases, and 6 bases lay between the germline ends. CDR3 coding DNA: TGTGCCAGCAGTTCGGGAGGCAATCAGCCCCAGCATTTT. It yields the protein CASSSGGNQPQHF.

V usage is TRBV19 and J usage is TRBJ2-1, with 12 bases identical to TRBD2. Trimming at V came to 6 bases and at J to 8 bases, leaving 8 bases not matched to a gene. The CDR3 is made up of 15 amino acids. CDR1 LNHDA and CDR2 SQIVND come from the germline V gene (reference sequence). Here the CDR3 reads CASRTSGSDLYEQFF. In DNA form, the CDR3 reads TGTGCCAGTAGGACTAGCGGGAGCGACCTCTATGAGCAGTTCTTC.

In the case of this clone: One end of the junction is discordant with germline, which a read error may explain. The J gene is TRBJ2-1, the V gene TRBV7-7; TRBD2 agrees at 7 bases. The CDR3 spans 14 residues. The V gene's germline CDR1 is SSHAT and CDR2 FNYEAQ (reference sequence). CDR3 amino acids: CASSLTSANNEQFF. CDR3 nucleotides: TGTGCTAGCAGCTTAACTAGCGCGAACAATGAGCAGTTCTTC.

The rearrangement joins TRBV15 to TRBJ1-1; maybe TRBD1 (6 bases). The CDR3 length is 15 residues. V lost 3 bases and J lost 1, with 12 bases in between. Germline V gene sequence: CDR1 LNHNV, CDR2 YYDKDF (reference sequence). Here the CDR3 reads CATSSLGTPNTEAFF. In DNA, the CDR3 is TGTGCCACCAGCAGCCTCGGGACACCGAACACTGAAGCTTTCTTT.

The chain has TRBV6-5 and TRBJ2-1; 9 nucleotides align to TRBD1. Trimming took 7 bases from V and 7 from J; bases not matched to a gene: 11. CDR1 is MNHEY and CDR2 is SVGAGI in the germline V gene. The CDR3 consists of 15 residues. Here the CDR3 reads CASTRDRVNVNEQFF. CDR3 sequence (DNA): TGTGCCAGCACTAGGGACAGGGTAAACGTTAATGAGCAGTTCTTC.

The V call is TRBV30, the J call TRBJ1-3, with TRBD1 as a possible D gene (5 bases). Germline V CDR1 and CDR2: GTSNPN, SVGIG (reference sequence). The CDR3 runs to 14 residues. V was trimmed by 2 bases and J by 0 bases, leaving 8 bases between them. The DNA for the CDR3 is TGTGCCTGGAGTCAGGGAAACTCTGGAAACACCATATATTTT. Protein: CAWSQGNSGNTIYF.

In this sample, this clone turned up once. The chain recombines TRBV9 with TRBJ2-7, with D possibly being TRBD1 (5 bases). Germline lookup yields CDR1 SGDLS and CDR2 YYNGEE. The CDR3 has 12 amino acids. Trimming removed 4 bases from V and 5 bases from J, with 10 bases in between. The chain's CDR3 is CASSMDNNEQYF. CDR3 bases: TGTGCCAGCAGCATGGACAACAACGAGCAGTACTTC.

The gene calls are TRBV30 and TRBJ2-2; 9 bases are a match to TRBD2. CDR1 is GTSNPN, CDR2 SVGIG, per germline (reference sequence). CDR3 length: 15 amino acids. V was pared by 5 bases and J by 2 bases, with 6 bases of the junction left unmatched. In DNA form, the CDR3 reads TGTGCCTGGGGAATAGCGGGAGTAAACACCGGGGAGCTGTTTTTT. This sequence encodes CAWGIAGVNTGELFF. Drawing the rest from reference TRBV30 and TRBJ2-2, the complete variable domain is SQTIHQWPATLVQPVGSPLSLECTVEGTSNPNLYWYRQAAGRGLQLLFYSVGIGQISSEVPQNLSASRPQDRQFILSSKKLLLSDSGFYLCAWGIAGVNTGELFFGEGSRLTVL.

The rearrangement joins TRBV7-2 to TRBJ2-5; the D gene is possibly TRBD2 (6 bases). V shed 5 bases and J shed 5 bases, with 12 bases lying between them. The length of the CDR3 is 13 residues. CDR1 and CDR2 from the germline V gene are SGHTA and FQGNSA. CDR3: CASSMGLLETQYF. CDR3 in DNA: TGTGCCAGCAGCATGGGACTTCTGGAGACCCAGTACTTC.

This clone occurred a few times. The chain employs TRBV24-1 and TRBJ2-3; 11 nucleotides line up with TRBD2. This CDR3 has 19 amino acids. Losses at the gene ends were 8 bases for V and 6 bases for J; bases not matched to a gene: 21. The germline V gene encodes CDR1 KGHDR and CDR2 SFDVKD. CDR3: CATNPRGVYSGRAGDTQYF. As DNA, the CDR3 is TGTGCCACCAACCCGCGGGGGGTATATAGCGGGAGGGCCGGGGATACGCAGTATTTT.

This rearrangement joins TRBV5-1 to TRBJ1-1; D might be TRBD1 (5 bases). CDR1 is SGHRS, CDR2 YFSETQ, per germline. The CDR3 covers 15 residues. Deletions cut 3 bases from V and 6 bases from J, with 18 bases between. The DNA for the CDR3 is TGCGCCAGCAGCTGGGGACGCGGAGGGAATCCTGAAGCTTTCTTT. Translation: CASSWGRGGNPEAFF.

The chain joins TRBV7-9 to TRBJ2-7; 8 bases fit TRBD1. Germline lookup yields CDR1 SEHNR and CDR2 FQNEAQ (reference sequence). The junction had 6 bases not matched to a gene; V was cut back by 8 bases and J by 0 bases. CDR3 length equals 14 residues. The CDR3 DNA sequence: TGTGCCAGCTCAGGGGGCGCGAGCTCCTACGAGCAGTACTTC. Its protein is CASSGGASSYEQYF.

This chain joins TRBV28 and TRBJ2-2, with TRBD1 as a possible D gene (6 bases). The germline gives CDR1 MDHEN, CDR2 SYDVKM. V lost 4 bases, J lost 1 base, and 13 bases lay in between. The CDR3 is 16 amino acids. The CDR3 nucleotides are TGTGCCAGCAGTTCCACCAAGACAGGGAACACCGGGGAGCTGTTTTTT. Its protein product is CASSSTKTGNTGELFF.

Many counts were recorded for this clone. CDR3 sequence: CASSSGSGYTF. The CDR3 region has the DNA TGTGCCAGCAGCTCAGGGTCTGGCTACACCTTC. The rearrangement links TRBV11-3 to TRBJ1-2, with a tentative D call TRBD1 (5 bases). This CDR3 is built from 11 residues. Germline CDR1 SGHNT, CDR2 YENEEA. V gave up 4 bases and J gave up 7 bases, with 7 bases separating them.

This chain joins TRBV19 and TRBJ1-4, with 9 positions matching TRBD1. With 6 bases clipped from V and 8 bases from J, the junction kept 22 bases outside the gene matches. This CDR3 is built from 19 residues. From germline, CDR1 is LNHDA and CDR2 SQIVND (reference sequence). CDR3 in amino acids: CASRAQAGTRTGVGEKLFF. CDR3 DNA: TGTGCCAGTAGGGCCCAAGCGGGAACCCGGACAGGGGTGGGAGAAAAACTGTTTTTT. Full variable domain (rest looked up from reference TRBV19 and TRBJ1-4): DGGITQSPKYLFRKEGQNVTLSCEQNLNHDAMYWYRQDPGQGLRLIYYSQIVNDFQKGDIAEGYSVSREKKESFPLTVTSAQKNPTAFYLCASRAQAGTRTGVGEKLFFGSGTQLSVL.

CDR3: CASSSPGLAGFTYNEQFF. In nucleotides, the CDR3 is TGTGCCAGCAGCTCCCCGGGACTAGCGGGATTCACCTACAATGAGCAGTTCTTC. The genes are TRBV5-4 and TRBJ2-1; 13 nucleotides match TRBD2. The CDR3 has 18 residues. Germline assignment: CDR1 SGHNT and CDR2 YYREEE (reference sequence). The V segment lost 3 bases and the J segment 2 bases; nucleotides outside the gene matches: 8.

The chain carries TRBV20-1 and TRBJ1-2; no clear D gene. The CDR3 runs to 9 residues. Germline V gene data show CDR1 as DFQATT and CDR2 as SNEGSKA (reference sequence). Between the trimmed V and J ends, which lost 6 bases and 6 bases, there was a span of 5 bases. The CDR3 bases are TGCAGTGCGCCGGATGGCTACACCTTC. This translates into CSAPDGYTF.

This chain uses TRBV5-1 with TRBJ1-2; D ambiguous. The CDR3 totals 15 residues. Germline values: CDR1 SGHRS, CDR2 YFSETQ. V lost 0 bases to trimming and J lost 5 bases, with 14 bases between them. CDR3 protein: CASSLAAGQPYGYTF. DNA of the CDR3: TGCGCCAGCAGCTTGGCCGCTGGGCAGCCTTATGGCTACACCTTC.